This is a list of T cell receptor beta chains from one sample in a study of blood T cell repertoires in COVID-19. Clones were read by immunoSEQ multiplex PCR, and TCRdb kept only the in-frame ones, dropping some. The table shows a few hundred thousand clones, with just over 90% occurring only once. Sequencing input: PBMCs or T cells enriched from blood (not recorded which). The receptors derive from a woman in her forties who had been exposed to COVID-19. Both conserved end residues are part of each CDR3. Fields, in order: clone size, J gene, D gene, V gene, CDR3 protein, CDR3 DNA. A D gene is named only where the DNA matches it firmly. The size of a clone is reported for some rows only, either as once, few or many, or as a class for expanded clones.

. TRBJ1-6 . TRBV5-6 CASRLRGSPLHF TGTGCCAGCAGACTAAGGGGTTCACCCCTCCACTTT
. TRBJ2-5 . TRBV7-8 CASSPPGKTQYF TGTGCCAGCAGCCCACCAGGGAAGACCCAGTACTTC
. TRBJ2-1 TRBD2 TRBV24-1 CATAGTSGLYNEQFF TGTGCCACCGCCGGGACTAGCGGCCTTTACAATGAGCAGTTCTTC
. TRBJ1-1 . TRBV19 CASGGFNTEAFF TGTGCCAGTGGCGGTTTTAACACTGAAGCTTTCTTT
. TRBJ1-5 TRBD1 TRBV19 CASSSTGGGQPQHF TGTGCCAGTAGTTCCACAGGGGGGGGTCAGCCCCAGCATTTT
. TRBJ1-3 . TRBV7-3 CASSLGGPGNTIYF TGTGCCAGCAGCTTGGGGGGGCCCGGAAACACCATATATTTT
. TRBJ1-2 TRBD1 TRBV24-1 CATSDAGTGGHYGYTF TGTGCCACCAGTGATGCCGGGACAGGGGGCCACTATGGCTACACCTTC
. TRBJ2-1 TRBD2 TRBV9 CASSPGGRWGLNEQFF TGTGCCAGCAGCCCGGGAGGGCGCTGGGGCCTCAATGAGCAGTTCTTC
. TRBJ2-7 TRBD2 TRBV4-2 CASSRRLAGGEKSYEQYF TGTGCCAGCAGCCGCAGACTAGCGGGAGGGGAGAAGTCCTACGAGCAGTACTTC
. TRBJ1-1 . TRBV3-1/TRBV3-2 CASSQDRGTEAFF TGTGCCAGCAGCCAAGACAGGGGAACTGAAGCTTTCTTT
. TRBJ2-7 . TRBV11-1 CASSSSGGYGGYEQYF TGTGCCAGCAGCTCCTCGGGGGGCTATGGGGGCTACGAGCAGTACTTC
. TRBJ2-1 TRBD2 TRBV29-1 CSAGTSGRGAAYNEQFF TGCAGCGCCGGGACTAGCGGGAGGGGCGCTGCCTACAATGAGCAGTTCTTC
. TRBJ2-1 TRBD2 TRBV9 CASSAGLAGLIYNEQFF TGTGCCAGCAGCGCTGGACTAGCGGGTTTAATCTACAATGAGCAGTTCTTC
. TRBJ1-2 TRBD1 TRBV10-1 CASSIDRVVGYTF TGCGCCAGTTCAATCGACAGGGTAGTTGGCTACACCTTC
. TRBJ2-5 . TRBV27 CASSLRTDYQETQYF TGTGCCAGCAGTTTGCGGACAGACTACCAAGAGACCCAGTACTTC
. TRBJ2-5 TRBD2 TRBV5-1 CASSLLAGHQETQYF TGCGCCAGCAGCTTACTAGCGGGCCATCAAGAGACCCAGTACTTC
. TRBJ1-5 TRBD1 TRBV2 CASIGDRALNQPQHF TGTGCCAGCATTGGAGACAGGGCGCTCAATCAGCCCCAGCATTTT
. TRBJ2-7 TRBD2 TRBV6-5 CASRWGTSGIYEQYF TGTGCCAGCAGATGGGGGACTAGCGGGATCTACGAGCAGTACTTC
few TRBJ2-7 TRBD1 TRBV5-4 CASSPGTGPYEQYF TGTGCCAGCAGCCCAGGGACAGGCCCCTACGAGCAGTACTTC
. TRBJ2-5 TRBD2 TRBV25-1 CASRTSIQETQYF TGTGCCAGCAGGACTAGCATCCAGGAGACCCAGTACTTC
. TRBJ1-6 . TRBV6-5 CASRHRDKSSPLHF TGTGCCAGCAGGCACCGGGACAAGAGTTCACCCCTCCACTTT
. TRBJ2-7 . TRBV3-1/TRBV3-2 CASSQVKNGEQYF TGTGCCAGCAGCCAAGTCAAAAACGGGGAGCAGTACTTC
once TRBJ2-1 TRBD1 TRBV24-1 CATSDSGTGVYNEQFF TGTGCCACCAGTGACTCCGGGACAGGGGTATACAATGAGCAGTTCTTC
once TRBJ1-6 . TRBV18 CASSPMGSSYNSPLHF TGTGCCAGCTCACCAATGGGGAGCTCCTATAATTCACCCCTCCACTTT
. TRBJ1-1 . TRBV30 CAWSRGGMDTEAFF TGTGCCTGGAGTAGGGGGGGAATGGACACTGAAGCTTTCTTT
. TRBJ1-3 . TRBV7-6 CASSLEGRLPGNTIYF TGTGCCAGCAGCTTAGAAGGCAGGCTCCCTGGAAACACCATATATTTT
. TRBJ2-7 . TRBV5-4 CASSPTASTRGEQYF TGTGCCAGCAGTCCGACGGCCTCTACACGGGGGGAGCAGTACTTC
. TRBJ2-2 . TRBV6-6 CASSYASFSNTGELFF TGTGCCAGCAGTTACGCGTCGTTCTCTAACACCGGGGAGCTGTTTTTT
. TRBJ2-5 TRBD1 TRBV7-9 CASSFGDRVQETQYF TGTGCCAGCAGCTTCGGGGACAGGGTACAAGAGACCCAGTACTTC
. TRBJ1-3 . TRBV20-1 CSASTRLGAGGNTIYF TGCAGTGCTAGTACCAGGTTGGGGGCTGGTGGAAACACCATATATTTT
. TRBJ1-1 . TRBV12-5 CASGLVRGGGEAFF TGTGCTAGTGGTTTGGTACGGGGGGGAGGTGAAGCTTTCTTT
. TRBJ1-1 . TRBV7-2 CASSLANRQEAFF TGTGCCAGCAGCTTAGCAAACAGACAAGAAGCTTTCTTT
. TRBJ1-6 TRBD1 TRBV13 CASSLGGGSSPLHF TGTGCCAGCAGCTTAGGAGGGGGCAGTTCACCCCTCCACTTT
. TRBJ1-6 . TRBV18 CASSPQGDRSSPLHF TGTGCCAGCTCACCACAGGGAGACAGGTCTTCACCCCTCCACTTT
. TRBJ2-7 TRBD2 TRBV6-5 CASRKGLAVSYEQYF TGTGCCAGCAGAAAGGGACTAGCGGTATCCTACGAGCAGTACTTC
. TRBJ2-7 . TRBV2 CASRTDLGYEQYF TGTGCCAGCAGGACAGATCTGGGCTACGAGCAGTACTTC
. TRBJ1-4 TRBD1 TRBV7-9 CASSLAGTANEKLFF TGTGCCAGCAGCTTAGCGGGGACAGCTAATGAAAAACTGTTTTTT
. TRBJ2-2 TRBD1 TRBV2 CASSRQGIAGELFF TGTGCCAGCAGTCGACAGGGGATAGCCGGGGAGCTGTTTTTT